This entry is about one TCR beta chain. Its antigen remains unknown. This sample is drawn from a study of T cell repertoires in cytomegalovirus infection. Overall study: CMV epitopes used comprised recently identified HLA-C-restricted ones and well-studied HLA-B-restricted ones. TCR beta signatures that were public indicated CMV infection and matching HLA type. Broader study findings: In two of eight donors, the top clonotype was HLA-C-restricted CMV-specific.

Germline V gene sequence: CDR1 LGHNT, CDR2 FRNRAP. This CDR3 has 12 residues. Trimming stripped 1 base from V and 6 bases from J, with 6 bases between. TCRdb analysed the reads with MiXCR anew, one entry per CDR3 protein. The profile covers 450,000 to 550,000 distinct CDR3 sequences, with 40% to 50% appearing a single time and 43% taken by the ten largest. The TCR originated in a human donor in good health (CMV status not recorded). Some clones in this sample may be carry-over from other donors' samples. The sequencing here drew on cultured PBMCs, taken from culture after CMV antigen stimulation. V usage is TRBV12-5 and J usage is TRBJ1-1; D call uncertain. CDR3 residues: CASGLAGAEAFF. The CDR3 bases are TGTGCTAGTGGTTTGGCCGGGGCTGAAGCTTTCTTT.